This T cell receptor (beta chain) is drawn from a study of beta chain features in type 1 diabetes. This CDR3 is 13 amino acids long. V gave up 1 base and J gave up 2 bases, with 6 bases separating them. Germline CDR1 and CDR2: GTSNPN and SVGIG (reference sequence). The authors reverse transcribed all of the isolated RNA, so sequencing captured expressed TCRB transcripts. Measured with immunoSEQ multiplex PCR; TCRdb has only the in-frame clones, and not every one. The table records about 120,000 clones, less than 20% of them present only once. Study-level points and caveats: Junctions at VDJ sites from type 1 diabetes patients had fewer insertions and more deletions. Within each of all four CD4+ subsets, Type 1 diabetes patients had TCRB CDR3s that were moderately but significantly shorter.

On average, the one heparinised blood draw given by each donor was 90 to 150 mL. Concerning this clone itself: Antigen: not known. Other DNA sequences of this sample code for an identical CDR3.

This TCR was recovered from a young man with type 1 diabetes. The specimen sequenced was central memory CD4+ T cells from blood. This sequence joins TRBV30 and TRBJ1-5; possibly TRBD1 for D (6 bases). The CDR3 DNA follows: TGTGCCTGGAGTGAGGGGGGCAATCAGCCCCAGCATTTT. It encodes CAWSEGGNQPQHF.